A single sample gave rise to the 22 T cell receptor beta chains below, sequenced in a study of T cells in Graves' hyperthyroidism and ophthalmopathy. It was RNA transcripts that yielded the amplified TCR beta CDR3 regions. The TCR CDR3 was amplified in a first-round RT-PCR using the HTBI primer set. TCRdb reanalysed the multiplex PCR reads using MiXCR and keeps one entry per CDR3 protein. The sample lists under 350,000 distinct CDR3 sequences; 17% were seen once. The sequenced sample was blood. These receptors came from a woman in her sixties with Graves' ophthalmopathy.

This clonotype was seen at least ten times. The V call is TRBV12-3 or TRBV12-4, the J call TRBJ2-2, with D unresolved. Trimming stripped 6 bases from V and 9 bases from J, with 11 bases between. This CDR3 region has 12 residues. Here the CDR3 DNA reads TGTGCCAGCAGAGAGGCGGCTAGGGAGCTGTTTTTT. This gives the protein CASREAARELFF.

The sample holds a few counts of this clonotype. The rearrangement uses TRBV6-1 and TRBJ1-2; unclear D gene. Trimming cost V 6 bases and J 4 bases, with 15 bases left between them. CDR1 MNHNS and CDR2 SASEGT come from the germline V gene. This CDR3 spans 14 amino acids. The CDR3 DNA reads TGTGCCAGCAGCCGCTTGTGGGATGGCTATGGCTACACCTTC. Its protein is CASSRLWDGYGYTF.

This clonotype was counted many times. The genes are TRBV30 and TRBJ2-3; no definite D call. Germline CDR1 is GTSNPN and CDR2 is SVGIG (reference sequence). The length of the CDR3 is 14 residues. V lost 1 base, J lost 0 bases, and 8 bases lay in between. The CDR3 sequence is CAWSGGLSTDTQYF. CDR3 in DNA: TGTGCCTGGAGTGGGGGTCTAAGCACAGATACGCAGTATTTT.

This clonotype came up many times. This CDR3 reads CASSLGQDSEAFF. CDR3 coding DNA: TGTGCCAGTAGCCTTGGACAGGATAGTGAAGCTTTCTTT. The genes are TRBV19 and TRBJ1-1; 7 bases are shared with TRBD1. Trimming removed 6 bases from V and 7 bases from J; junction bases left unmatched: 8. CDR1 and CDR2 (germline): LNHDA, SQIVND (reference sequence). The CDR3 extends over 13 amino acids.

The chain recombines TRBV7-9 with TRBJ1-2; TRBD1 matches 7 bases. V shed 5 bases and J 0 bases; nucleotides not matched to a gene: 9. The CDR3 totals 16 residues. Per the germline V gene, CDR1 is SEHNR and CDR2 is FQNEAQ (reference sequence). The CDR3 loop reads CASSQGGGRANYGYTF. As DNA, the CDR3 is TGTGCCAGCAGCCAGGGGGGGGGGCGAGCTAACTATGGCTACACCTTC.

This clonotype was recorded at least ten times. The V call is TRBV29-1, the J call TRBJ2-1; 7 bases map to TRBD1. The length of the CDR3 is 13 residues. The germline gives CDR1 SQVTM, CDR2 ANQGSEA. The trim removed 7 bases at V and 2 bases at J, leaving 5 bases unmatched. In DNA form, the CDR3 reads TGCAGCGGTCGACAGGGTCCCTACAATGAGCAGTTCTTC. Its translation: CSGRQGPYNEQFF.

This clonotype was detected many times. V usage is TRBV12-3 or TRBV12-4 and J usage is TRBJ1-1; D possibly corresponds to TRBD1 (5 bases). The CDR3 loop spans 15 amino acids. The V gene lost 6 bases and the J gene lost 3 bases, with 17 bases spanning the gap. CDR3 bases: TGTGCCAGCAGGGACCGGGACGGAGCATACACTGAAGCTTTCTTT. This codes for CASRDRDGAYTEAFF.

This clonotype was observed at least ten times. This sequence joins TRBV19 and TRBJ2-1, with TRBD2 identical over 7 bases. From germline, CDR1 is LNHDA and CDR2 SQIVND (reference sequence). V lost 4 bases, J lost 0 bases, and 3 bases stayed unmatched. This CDR3 has 15 amino acids. CDR3 sequence reads: CASSSGSASYNEQFF. The CDR3, as DNA: TGTGCCAGTAGTAGCGGGAGCGCCTCCTACAATGAGCAGTTCTTC. Based on the CDR3 plus reference TRBV19 and TRBJ2-1, the full variable domain is DGGITQSPKYLFRKEGQNVTLSCEQNLNHDAMYWYRQDPGQGLRLIYYSQIVNDFQKGDIAEGYSVSREKKESFPLTVTSAQKNPTAFYLCASSSGSASYNEQFFGPGTRLTVL.

The sample holds many counts of this clonotype. The gene calls are TRBV5-1 and TRBJ1-3; D not certain. The CDR3 is 13 amino acids. Trimming cost V 5 bases and J 3 bases, with 9 bases left between them. Germline V CDR1 and CDR2: SGHRS, YFSETQ. The CDR3 coding sequence is TGCGCCAGCAGGGTACCGGGTGGAAACACCATATATTTT. The encoded protein is CASRVPGGNTIYF.

This clonotype has just one count. V and J are TRBV2 and TRBJ1-1; D may be TRBD1 (5 bases). The V end lost 1 base, the J end lost 1 base, and 16 bases lay between the germline ends. The length of the CDR3 is 17 residues. In germline, CDR1 is SNHLY, CDR2 FYNNEI. CDR3 sequence reads: CASSEGGRGGPNTEAFF. CDR3 DNA sequence: TGTGCCAGCAGTGAAGGTGGGCGGGGGGGACCGAACACTGAAGCTTTCTTT.

This clonotype was detected only a few times. V and J are TRBV24-1 and TRBJ2-5; a possible D gene is TRBD2 (6 bases). This CDR3 has 16 residues. CDR1 and CDR2 (germline): KGHDR, SFDVKD. V dropped 3 bases and J dropped 7 bases, with 20 bases sitting between them. The CDR3 protein is CATSDGLQTRGLTQYF. The CDR3 DNA reads TGTGCCACCAGTGATGGACTTCAGACTAGGGGATTGACCCAGTACTTC.

The chain combines TRBV7-6 with TRBJ2-7; D is unresolved. Trimming removed 1 base from V and 6 bases from J, with 13 bases in between. This CDR3 comprises 14 residues. Germline V lookup: CDR1 SGHVS, CDR2 FNYEAQ. The CDR3 here is CASSLGDFLTEQYF. In DNA, the CDR3 is TGTGCCAGCAGCTTAGGCGACTTCCTTACCGAGCAGTACTTC.

This clonotype showed up many times. The chain has TRBV6-1 and TRBJ1-2; D remains unclear. Germline CDR1 reads MNHNS; CDR2 reads SASEGT. The CDR3 totals 14 residues. With 2 bases removed from V and 4 bases from J, the gap between germline ends came to 11 bases. CDR3 DNA: TGTGCCAGCAGTGAAATTGTGGGCCTCTATGGCTACACCTTC. This sequence encodes CASSEIVGLYGYTF.

This clonotype was seen ten or more times. The gene calls are TRBV2 and TRBJ1-2, with no clear D. Trimming removed 8 bases from V and 1 base from J, with 11 bases in between. The CDR3 spans 13 residues. Per the germline V gene, CDR1 is SNHLY and CDR2 is FYNNEI. In DNA form, the CDR3 reads TGTGCCAGCCGGCCGTGGGGTAACTATGGCTACACCTTC. Translating gives CASRPWGNYGYTF.

This clonotype was seen ten or more times. This sequence joins TRBV6-1 and TRBJ1-5, with a possible D match to TRBD1 (5 bases). The V gene lost 5 bases and the J gene lost 6 bases, with 14 bases spanning the gap. This CDR3 comprises 14 residues. Germline CDR1 is MNHNS and CDR2 is SASEGT. The CDR3 here is CASSYSGNLQPQHF. The CDR3 DNA is TGTGCCAGCAGTTATTCAGGGAATCTTCAGCCCCAGCATTTT.

CDR3 nucleotides: TGTGCCAGCAAGTATCTGAGGGAAAGTGGCTACACCTTC. Translated, it gives CASKYLRESGYTF. The chain uses TRBV27 and TRBJ1-2; D is undetermined. CDR3 size: 13 residues. Germline CDR1 reads MNHEY; CDR2 reads SMNVEV (reference sequence). V was pared by 7 bases and J by 7 bases, with 16 bases between.

This clonotype was counted many times. This chain joins TRBV7-9 and TRBJ2-7, with D unclear. The CDR3 has 13 amino acids. Per germline, CDR1 SEHNR and CDR2 FQNEAQ (reference sequence). Trimming removed 1 base at V and 6 bases at J, with 10 bases between. CDR3 DNA sequence: TGTGCCAGCAGCTTAGGCGCTGGTATCGAGCAGTACTTC. This gives the protein CASSLGAGIEQYF. The variable domain in full, completed from reference TRBV7-9 and TRBJ2-7, reads DTGVSQNPRHKITKRGQNVTFRCDPISEHNRLYWYRQTLGQGPEFLTYFQNEAQLEKSRLLSDRFSAERPKGSFSTLEIQRTEQGDSAMYLCASSLGAGIEQYFGPGTRLTVT.

This clonotype showed up just a few times. The chain combines TRBV15 with TRBJ2-1, with 8 bases identical to TRBD1. CDR1 and CDR2 (germline): LNHNV, YYDKDF (reference sequence). CDR3 length: 17 residues. After removal of 0 bases from V and 7 bases from J, the junction contained 11 bases not matched to a gene. The CDR3 region has the DNA TGTGCCACCAGCAGAGATAAGGGAACAGGGGGTGGGAATGAGCAGTTCTTC. Its translation is CATSRDKGTGGGNEQFF.

In this sample, this clonotype turned up many times. Written as DNA, the CDR3 is TGCAGTGCTACTCAAGCAGGGTCCCTTCAGCCCCAGCATTTT. Its protein is CSATQAGSLQPQHF. The rearrangement uses TRBV20-1 and TRBJ1-5, with D tentatively TRBD1 (5 bases). Germline V gene lookup returns CDR1 DFQATT and CDR2 SNEGSKA (reference sequence). This CDR3 spans 14 amino acids. Trimming pared 4 bases from V and 6 bases from J, leaving 16 bases between.

This clonotype was observed a few times. The rearrangement links TRBV7-8 to TRBJ1-5, with D maybe TRBD1 (5 bases). CDR1 is SGHVS and CDR2 is FQNEAQ in the germline V gene. The CDR3 is 15 residues long. The V and J ends lost 5 bases and 0 bases respectively, with 11 bases between them. CDR3 sequence: CASSPPGASNQPQHF. CDR3 in DNA: TGTGCCAGCAGCCCCCCTGGGGCTAGCAATCAGCCCCAGCATTTT.

This clonotype has at least ten counts. The gene calls are TRBV7-2 and TRBJ1-2; 7 bases are a match to TRBD1. The CDR3 is 13 residues long. The junction had 5 bases not matched to a gene; V was cut back by 3 bases and J by 7 bases. Germline CDR1 reads SGHTA; CDR2 reads FQGNSA. The CDR3 sequence is CASSFRGGGGYTF. DNA of the CDR3: TGTGCCAGCAGCTTCAGGGGGGGAGGTGGCTACACCTTC.

This clonotype was seen ten or more times. The J gene is TRBJ1-5, the V gene TRBV6-1; no firm D call. This CDR3 spans 13 amino acids. Germline V lookup: CDR1 MNHNS, CDR2 SASEGT. Deletions cut 5 bases from V and 0 bases from J, with 5 bases between. The chain's CDR3 is CASSYNSNQPQHF. The CDR3 DNA sequence: TGTGCCAGCAGTTATAATAGCAATCAGCCCCAGCATTTT.